The rows below give T cell receptor beta chains drawn from one sample of a study of blood T cell repertoires in COVID-19. Profiled with immunoSEQ multiplex PCR; TCRdb holds only in-frame clones, not every one. The sample includes around 290,000 clones, 88% of them seen just once. Sequenced input: PBMCs or T cells enriched from blood (not recorded which). Receptors were obtained from a woman between 55 and 75 years old in a cohort exposed to, infected with or recovered from COVID-19 (not recorded which). Each CDR3 is given with its conserved first and last residue. Each record gives: J gene, clone size, V gene, D gene, CDR3 length, CDR3 protein, CDR3 DNA. D genes are given only for firm matches. Not all rows give a size; the values are once, few, many and, for expanded clones, a class.

TRBJ1-3	-	TRBV27	-	16	CASSNGQINSGNTIYF	TGTGCCAGCAGTAACGGACAGATTAACTCTGGAAACACCATATATTTT
TRBJ2-1	-	TRBV28	TRBD2	15	CASRTGTSANNEQFF	TGTGCCAGCAGAACAGGGACTAGCGCCAACAATGAGCAGTTCTTC
TRBJ1-1	-	TRBV28	-	13	CASRTARPTEAFF	TGTGCCAGCAGGACTGCTCGTCCCACTGAAGCTTTCTTT
TRBJ2-1	-	TRBV4-1	TRBD2	19	CASSQGTSGGRPTYNEQFF	TGCGCCAGCAGCCAAGGTACTAGCGGGGGACGCCCTACCTACAATGAGCAGTTCTTC
TRBJ2-3	-	TRBV7-6	-	15	CASSLGGKGTDTQYF	TGTGCCAGCAGCTTAGGAGGGAAGGGCACAGATACGCAGTATTTT
TRBJ2-7	-	TRBV19	TRBD2	13	CASARSGGYEQYF	TGTGCCAGCGCCCGGTCGGGGGGCTACGAGCAGTACTTC
TRBJ2-7	-	TRBV27	TRBD1	14	CASSRTGRPYEQYF	TGTGCCAGCAGCCGGACAGGGCGACCCTACGAGCAGTACTTC
TRBJ2-7	once	TRBV10-2	-	15	CASRAPQGKAHEQYF	TGCGCCAGCAGAGCTCCTCAGGGAAAAGCCCACGAGCAGTACTTC
TRBJ1-2	-	TRBV27	TRBD1	13	CASSLTGVYGYTF	TGTGCCAGCAGCTTAACAGGGGTCTATGGCTACACCTTC
TRBJ1-1	-	TRBV5-1	TRBD1	15	CASSLGDREGTEAFF	TGCGCCAGCAGCTTGGGGGACAGGGAAGGCACTGAAGCTTTCTTT
TRBJ2-5	few	TRBV5-1	TRBD2	16	CASSYRLAGDGETQYF	TGCGCCAGCAGCTACAGACTAGCGGGAGACGGAGAGACCCAGTACTTC
TRBJ2-2	-	TRBV11-3	TRBD2	14	CASSLREGTGELFF	TGTGCCAGCAGCTTACGGGAGGGGACCGGGGAGCTGTTTTTT
TRBJ1-4	-	TRBV28	-	17	CASSFQSSAGANEKLFF	TGTGCCAGCAGTTTCCAGTCATCGGCAGGGGCTAATGAAAAACTGTTTTTT